The present entry profiles one TCR beta chain with its context. This specimen belongs to a study of blood T cell repertoires in COVID-19. Assay used: immunoSEQ multiplex PCR; TCRdb lists only in-frame clones, some missing. The table has 120,000 or so clones, over 65% seen once. J gave up 3 bases and V 1 base, and 4 bases lay outside the gene matches. The CDR3 contains 14 residues. The V gene's germline CDR1 is SGHNT and CDR2 YYREEE (reference sequence). Sequenced input: peripheral blood. This clonotype was obtained from a woman between 65 and 79 years old with acute or convalescent COVID-19. V usage is TRBV5-4 and J usage is TRBJ2-7, with 7 bases matching TRBD1. The CDR3 spells CASSLRGGNYEQYF. CDR3 in DNA: TGTGCCAGCAGCTTGAGAGGGGGCAACTACGAGCAGTACTTC.